The 4 T cell receptor beta chains listed next were all sequenced from one sample in a study of T-cell reconstitution after alpha-beta-depleted transplantation in children. The library targeted TCRbeta and was prepared with unique molecular identifiers. Each CDR3 protein gets one entry after TCRdb re-called the PCR reads with MiXCR. This sample yields 490,000 or so distinct CDR3 sequences, of which around 12% are seen a single time; more than 5.5% belongs to the top ten. This material consisted of PBMCs from the stem cell graft donor, taken from the stem cell graft. Receptor source: a human donor who donated a stem cell graft to a child with combined immunodeficiency.

This clonotype was seen ten or more times. J is TRBJ2-7 and V is TRBV7-9; the D gene is possibly TRBD2 (6 bases). Germline CDR1 SEHNR, CDR2 FQNEAQ (reference sequence). Deletions cut 2 bases from V and 0 bases from J, with 11 bases between. The CDR3 is made up of 15 amino acids. CDR3 amino acids: CASSLFPGVSYEQYF. In DNA form, the CDR3 reads TGTGCCAGCAGCTTATTCCCGGGGGTCTCCTACGAGCAGTACTTC.

This clonotype occurred many times. The V and J genes are TRBV7-9 and TRBJ2-5; possibly TRBD1 for D (6 bases). From germline, CDR1 is SEHNR and CDR2 FQNEAQ (reference sequence). Trimming removed 2 bases from V and 3 bases from J, with 7 bases in between. CDR3 length equals 13 residues. For the CDR3, the DNA is TGTGCCAGCAGCTTAAAGGGGGAAGAGACCCAGTACTTC. Protein sequence: CASSLKGEETQYF.

V usage is TRBV24-1 and J usage is TRBJ2-2; possible D gene TRBD1, 6 bases. The CDR3 is 16 amino acids. Germline V gene data show CDR1 as KGHDR and CDR2 as SFDVKD. The V gene lost 2 bases and the J gene lost 3 bases, with 12 bases spanning the gap. CDR3: CATSDSRDTYTGELFF. The CDR3 nucleotides read TGTGCCACCAGTGATTCCCGGGACACCTACACCGGGGAGCTGTTTTTT.

This clonotype was observed at least ten times. The gene calls are TRBV5-1 and TRBJ2-3; TRBD1 matches at 8 bases. Trimming cost V 4 bases and J 4 bases; bases outside gene matches: 11. The CDR3 has 16 amino acids. CDR1 and CDR2 (germline): SGHRS, YFSETQ. CDR3 residues: CASSNRQGMGADTQYF. CDR3 nucleotide sequence: TGCGCCAGCAGCAACCGACAGGGGATGGGGGCAGATACGCAGTATTTT.